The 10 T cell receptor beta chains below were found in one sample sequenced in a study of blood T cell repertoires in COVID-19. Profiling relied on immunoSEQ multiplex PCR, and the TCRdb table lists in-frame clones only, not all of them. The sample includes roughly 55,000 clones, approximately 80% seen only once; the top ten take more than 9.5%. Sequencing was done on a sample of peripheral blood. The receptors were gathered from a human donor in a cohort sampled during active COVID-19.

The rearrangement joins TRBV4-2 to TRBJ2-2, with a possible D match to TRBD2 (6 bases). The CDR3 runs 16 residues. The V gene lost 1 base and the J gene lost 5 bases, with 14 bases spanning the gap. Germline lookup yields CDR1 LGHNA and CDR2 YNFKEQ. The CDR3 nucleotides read TGTGCCAGCAGCCAAGTTAATACGGGAGCGACCGGGGAGCTGTTTTTT. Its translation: CASSQVNTGATGELFF.

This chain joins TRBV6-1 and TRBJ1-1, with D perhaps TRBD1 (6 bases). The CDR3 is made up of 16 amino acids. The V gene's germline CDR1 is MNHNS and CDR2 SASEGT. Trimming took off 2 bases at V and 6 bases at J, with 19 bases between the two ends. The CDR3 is CASSESRGGGQSEAFF. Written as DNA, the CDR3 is TGTGCCAGCAGTGAATCCCGAGGCGGGGGGCAATCTGAAGCTTTCTTT.

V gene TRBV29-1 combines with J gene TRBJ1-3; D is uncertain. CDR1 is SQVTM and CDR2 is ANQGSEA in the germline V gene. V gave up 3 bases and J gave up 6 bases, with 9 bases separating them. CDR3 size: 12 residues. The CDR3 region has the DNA TGCAGCGTTGATCCAGGTGTAAACACCATATATTTT. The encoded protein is CSVDPGVNTIYF.

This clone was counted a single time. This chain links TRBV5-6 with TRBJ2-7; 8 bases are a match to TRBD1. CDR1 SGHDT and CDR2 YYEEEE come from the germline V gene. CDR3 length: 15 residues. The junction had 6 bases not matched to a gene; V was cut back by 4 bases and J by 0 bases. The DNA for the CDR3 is TGTGCCAGCAGCAGTGCCGGGACAGGCTCCTACGAGCAGTACTTC. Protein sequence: CASSSAGTGSYEQYF. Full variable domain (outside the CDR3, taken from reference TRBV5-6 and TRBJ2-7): DAGVTQSPTHLIKTRGQQVTLRCSPKSGHDTVSWYQQALGQGPQFIFQYYEEEERQRGNFPDRFSGHQFPNYSSELNVNALLLGDSALYLCASSSAGTGSYEQYFGPGTRLTVT.

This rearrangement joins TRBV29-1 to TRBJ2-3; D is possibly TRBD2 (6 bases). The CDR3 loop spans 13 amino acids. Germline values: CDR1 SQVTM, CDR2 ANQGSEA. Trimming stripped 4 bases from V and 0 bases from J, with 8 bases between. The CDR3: CSVGGVSTDTQYF. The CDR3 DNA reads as TGCAGCGTTGGGGGGGTTAGCACAGATACGCAGTATTTT.

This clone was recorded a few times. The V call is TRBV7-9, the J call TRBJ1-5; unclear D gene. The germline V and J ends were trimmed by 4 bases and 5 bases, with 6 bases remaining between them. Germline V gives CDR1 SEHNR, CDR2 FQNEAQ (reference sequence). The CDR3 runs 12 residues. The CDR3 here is CASSWEDQPQHF. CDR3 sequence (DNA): TGTGCCAGCAGCTGGGAGGATCAGCCCCAGCATTTT.

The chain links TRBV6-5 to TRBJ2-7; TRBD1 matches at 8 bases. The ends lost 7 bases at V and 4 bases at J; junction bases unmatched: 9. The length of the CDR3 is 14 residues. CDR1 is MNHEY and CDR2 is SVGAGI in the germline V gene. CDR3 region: CASTDQGTGYEQYF. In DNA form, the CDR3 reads TGTGCCAGCACCGACCAGGGGACAGGATACGAGCAGTACTTC.

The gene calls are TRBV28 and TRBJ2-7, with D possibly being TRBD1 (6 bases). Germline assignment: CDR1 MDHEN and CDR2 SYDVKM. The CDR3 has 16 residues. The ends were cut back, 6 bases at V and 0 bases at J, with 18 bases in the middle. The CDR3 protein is CASSAPVTDSSYEQYF. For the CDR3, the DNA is TGTGCCAGCAGCGCACCCGTTACGGACAGCTCCTACGAGCAGTACTTC. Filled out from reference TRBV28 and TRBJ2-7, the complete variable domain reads DVKVTQSSRYLVKRTGEKVFLECVQDMDHENMFWYRQDPGLGLRLIYFSYDVKMKEKGDIPEGYSVSREKKERFSLILESASTNQTSMYLCASSAPVTDSSYEQYFGPGTRLTVT.

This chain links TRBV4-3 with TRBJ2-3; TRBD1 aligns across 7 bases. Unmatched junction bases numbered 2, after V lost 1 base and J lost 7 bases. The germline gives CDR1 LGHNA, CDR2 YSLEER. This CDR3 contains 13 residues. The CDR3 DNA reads TGCGCCAGCAGCCAAGCGGGACAGTATACGCAGTATTTT. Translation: CASSQAGQYTQYF.

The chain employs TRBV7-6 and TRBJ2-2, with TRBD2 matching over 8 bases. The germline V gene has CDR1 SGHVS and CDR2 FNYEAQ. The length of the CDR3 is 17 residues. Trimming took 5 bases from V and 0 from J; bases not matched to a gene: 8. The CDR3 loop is CASSTGKGLANTGELFF. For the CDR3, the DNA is TGTGCCAGCAGCACCGGAAAGGGACTAGCGAACACCGGGGAGCTGTTTTTT. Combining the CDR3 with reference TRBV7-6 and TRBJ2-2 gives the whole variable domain GAGVSQSPRYKVTKRGQDVALRCDPISGHVSLYWYRQALGQGPEFLTYFNYEAQQDKSGLPNDRFSAERPEGSISTLTIQRTEQRDSAMYRCASSTGKGLANTGELFFGEGSRLTVL.